This is a list of T cell receptor beta chains from one sample in a study of blood T cell repertoires in COVID-19. Produced via immunoSEQ multiplex PCR; TCRdb's table is partial and in-frame only. The data contain about 130,000 clones, roughly 79% of them singletons. Sequencing was carried out using peripheral blood. All receptors come from a man older than 75 with acute or convalescent COVID-19. CDR3s include the opening cysteine and the closing phenylalanine or tryptophan. The D gene is left open where the match is weak. Clone size is not always given. Where it is, it says once, few, many or a class for expanded clones.

.	TRBV4-3	TRBJ1-1	.	TGCGCCAGCAGCCTGGGCGGGGCGTCAACTGAAGCTTTCTTT	CASSLGGASTEAFF
.	TRBV14	TRBJ2-3	.	TGTGCCAGCAGCCAAGTCCTGGACAGATCCACAGATACGCAGTATTTT	CASSQVLDRSTDTQYF
.	TRBV5-4	TRBJ2-6	once	TGTGCCAGCAAAGAGGGCTCTGGGGCCAACGTCCTGACTTTC	CASKEGSGANVLTF
TRBD1	TRBV5-5	TRBJ2-1	.	TGTGCCAGCAGCAGGGGACAGGGGTTCTCCTACAATGAGCAGTTCTTC	CASSRGQGFSYNEQFF
TRBD1	TRBV29-1	TRBJ2-5	.	TGCAGCGTTTCCCCGGGACAGAACATACAAGAGACCCAGTACTTC	CSVSPGQNIQETQYF
.	TRBV28	TRBJ1-2	.	TGTGCCAGCCTAGACAGCCTCAACTATGGCTACACCTTC	CASLDSLNYGYTF
.	TRBV4-2	TRBJ2-7	once	TGTGCCAGCAGCCACCCCGACAGATCCTACGAGCAGTACTTC	CASSHPDRSYEQYF
TRBD1	TRBV9	TRBJ1-6	.	TGTGCCAGCAGCGTGGGACAGGGGGCCGGCGATTCACCCCTCCACTTT	CASSVGQGAGDSPLHF
TRBD1	TRBV2	TRBJ1-3	.	TGTGCCAGCAGTGACCGGGACAGTGATGGAAACACCATATATTTT	CASSDRDSDGNTIYF
.	TRBV6-2/TRBV6-3	TRBJ2-1	.	TGTGCCAGCAGCGGGGAGCGAAATGAGCAGTTCTTC	CASSGERNEQFF
TRBD1	TRBV4-1	TRBJ2-3	.	TGCGCCAGCAGCCAAGATCGGGACAGGGGATTTATCGGTGATACGCAGTATTTT	CASSQDRDRGFIGDTQYF
.	TRBV11-1	TRBJ2-3	.	TGTGCCAGCAGCACCCCGCGGGGTTCAGATACGCAGTATTTT	CASSTPRGSDTQYF
TRBD2	TRBV15	TRBJ2-5	.	TGTGCCACCAGCCAAGGGGAGATAGCGGGAGAGACCCAGTACTTC	CATSQGEIAGETQYF
TRBD1	TRBV14	TRBJ2-3	once	TGTGCCAGCGCAACCTTTTCAGGGGGCGAAAATACGCAGTATTTT	CASATFSGGENTQYF
.	TRBV6-1	TRBJ2-1	.	TGTGCCAGCAGTGAAGGGGCCTGGGAGCAGTTCTTC	CASSEGAWEQFF
.	TRBV7-2	TRBJ2-3	.	TGTGCCAGCAGCTCAACCGGGTCCGCCACAGATACGCAGTATTTT	CASSSTGSATDTQYF
TRBD1	TRBV11-2	TRBJ2-1	.	TGTGCCAGCAGCTCGACAGGGTACGACTACAATGAGCAGTTCTTC	CASSSTGYDYNEQFF
TRBD2	TRBV10-3	TRBJ2-6	.	TGTGCCATCAGTTGGGCGGGAGGAACTGGGGCCAACGTCCTGACTTTC	CAISWAGGTGANVLTF
.	TRBV18	TRBJ2-5	.	TGTGCCAGCTCACTTAGCTCGGAGACCCAGTACTTC	CASSLSSETQYF
.	TRBV9	TRBJ1-2	.	TGTGCCAGCAGCCTGACCCGAGGCAAGGACTATGGCTACACCTTC	CASSLTRGKDYGYTF
.	TRBV7-2	TRBJ1-3	.	TGTGCCAGCAGCTTACCGGGGAGGGCGGGAAACACCATATATTTT	CASSLPGRAGNTIYF
TRBD1	TRBV7-8	TRBJ1-2	once	TGTGCCAGCAGCTCGGGACAGACGACCACTAACTATGGCTACACCTTC	CASSSGQTTTNYGYTF
.	TRBV3-1/TRBV3-2	TRBJ1-5	.	TGTGCCAGCAGCCAAGGTTTGGCGGGTGATAGCAATCAGCCCCAGCATTTT	CASSQGLAGDSNQPQHF
TRBD1	TRBV4-3	TRBJ1-5	.	TGCGCCAGCAGCCAAGATGGGACAGGGGGCCAGCCCCAGCATTTT	CASSQDGTGGQPQHF
TRBD2	TRBV10-3	TRBJ2-3	.	TGTGCCATCACCCGTAGCGGGGGGAGCACAGATACGCAGTATTTT	CAITRSGGSTDTQYF
.	TRBV4-1	TRBJ2-7	.	TGCGCCAGCAGCCAAGTTTGGGGCAGCACCTACGAGCAGTACTTC	CASSQVWGSTYEQYF